Sequencing of this T cell receptor (beta chain) was carried out in a study of blood T cell repertoires in COVID-19 (dated by TCRdb to the early 2020s). Background on the whole study: The collaborator samples originated in the United States, Italy and Spain and spanned the acute and convalescent phases of COVID-19. Subjects who had been exposed to COVID-19, were actively infected with it, or had recovered from it provided the deeply sampled blood TCRbeta repertoires that made up the dataset. A de-identified subject ID, COVID-19 status, age in years and sex were almost always included in the sample metadata. A freely available public database, intended as a resource for researchers studying the immune response to SARS-CoV-2, is where the repertoires were released. Where available, HLA class I and class II types were taken from metadata supplied by the sample provider and were not determined by assay-based typing. Samples came from the ongoing ImmuneRACE study (first 160 participants) plus 1,254 subjects from 6 global collaborators. The prospective study material was composed of cDNA or gDNA derived from T cells, B-cell-depleted T cells, or PBMCs. Study-wide findings and limitations: Clinical and demographic metadata were provided uncurated, with the amount varying by source and participant.

V is cut by 6 bases and J by 6 bases, and the space between the germline ends is 20 bases. Looking up the germline V gene yields CDR1 SGHAT and CDR2 FQNNGV. The CDR3 sequence holds 15 residues, the cysteine and phenylalanine included. Here the CDR3 DNA is all that survives: 45 bases in frame from base 1. Whole blood was collected in K2EDTA tubes by collaborating institutions according to the institutions' own protocols. For TCRbeta analysis, collaborators shipped samples in one of three forms: frozen whole blood, isolated PBMCs, or DNA extracted from either of those sample types. The immunoSEQ Assay, a bias-controlled multiplex PCR, was used to amplify TCRbeta CDR3 regions from genomic DNA. The original methods were these. The number of nucleated cells in each sample was estimated from the amplification of reference gene primers within the assay. To quantify the absolute abundance of each unique TCRbeta CDR3 rearrangement, sequence reads were collapsed and filtered. For each sample, productive Simpson clonality was calculated as the square root of Simpson's diversity index across productive rearrangements. TCRdb retrieved this table from immuneACCESS and kept in-frame rearrangements only. Not all clones are present; in checked studies, unresolved V genes account for under half, and no reason is known for the remainder. D and trimming come from the DNA, and the V and J calls and clone size come from that table. Recorded for this sample are 97,000 or so clones; around nine tenths of them occurred a single time. Around 2% of the sample is in the top ten clones.

Remarks on this clone: The specificity of this receptor is unknown. Per-base quality was not reported, and no clone a single base away is much larger than it.

The sample comprised peripheral blood. The sequence derives from a man in his forties or fifties with active COVID-19. The sequence links TRBV11-2 to TRBJ1-2; a weak D assignment points to TRBD1 (5 bases agree). The CDR3 in this case is CASSSPRGGTHGYTF. The DNA is as follows: TGTGCCAGCAGTTCCCCCCGGGGAGGGACTCATGGCTACACCTTC.